The entry below gives a single T cell receptor (beta chain) sequence along with its context. Its matching antigen is unknown. The sample belongs to a study of cytotoxic CD8 clonotypes in ibrutinib-treated CLL. The wider study: By median roughly 74 months, approximately twelve had progressed and around 14 stayed remitted; responses had been 2 complete and about 24 partial.

Method: immunoSEQ multiplex PCR; TCRdb's copy keeps in-frame clones and lacks some. This sample yields some 140,000 clones, of which approximately 90% are seen a single time; under 14% belongs to the top ten. The study, taken as a whole, reports: Ibrutinib response saw clonality rise, and progression saw it return toward baseline. There were few public clonotypes, and on treatment they contracted or stayed stable. Age-matched healthy donor levels were exceeded by baseline clonality, which tracked circulating CD8+ T-cell counts.

The material sequenced was PBMCs, taken after 12 months of ibrutinib treatment. This TCR derives from a human donor with chronic lymphocytic leukemia.

Written as DNA, the CDR3 is TGTGCCAGCAGCTTTAGAGGAGGTGGTTTCAGAAACACCATATATTTT. Protein product: CASSFRGGGFRNTIYF. The chain links TRBV5-4 to TRBJ1-3; no definite D call. V was cut by 2 bases and J by 5 bases, with 17 bases left in between. Germline lookup yields CDR1 SGHNT and CDR2 YYREEE (reference sequence). The length of the CDR3 is 16 residues.